This T cell receptor beta chain was identified in a study of technical replicates of blood from a few donors. TCRdb keeps only in-frame clones here, not all; method: immunoSEQ multiplex PCR. The repertoire holds 60,000 to 65,000 clones, with 75% to 90% as singletons. Germline loops: CDR1 MNHNS, CDR2 SASEGT. With 0 bases clipped from V and 3 bases from J, the junction kept 8 bases outside the gene matches. This CDR3 has 17 amino acids. Sequenced input: PBMCs. This receptor was obtained from a human donor in good health. Some clones in this sample may be carry-over from other donors' samples. The V and J genes are TRBV6-1 and TRBJ1-5, with 7 bases fitting TRBD1. The CDR3 nucleotides read TGTGCCAGCAGTGAAGCCTCGACAGGGAGGACCAATCAGCCCCAGCATTTT. Translated, it gives CASSEASTGRTNQPQHF.